A selection of T cell receptor beta chains follows, all from one sample in a study of Ad26.COV2.S vaccination and SARS-CoV-2 variants. Repertoires were generated with immunoSEQ multiplex PCR, while TCRdb's copy carries only in-frame clones and drops some. Of about 330,000 clones detected, under 90% appear once; the ten largest clones hold 5.5%. The material sequenced was peripheral blood, taken in a trial of Ad26.COV2.S vaccine versus placebo. These receptors all stem from a person aged 18-60 years who received the Ad26.COV2.S COVID-19 vaccine or a placebo. CDR3s include the opening cysteine and the closing phenylalanine or tryptophan. Fields, in order: V gene, J gene, CDR3 protein.

v_gene: TRBV11-3
j_gene: TRBJ2-7
CDR3aa: CASSTHSYEQYF

v_gene: TRBV4-3
j_gene: TRBJ1-2
CDR3aa: CASSRGTADNYGYTF

v_gene: TRBV28
j_gene: TRBJ2-5
CDR3aa: CASSPGTRLGQETQYF

v_gene: TRBV5-6
j_gene: TRBJ2-7
CDR3aa: CASSLVDANEQYF

v_gene: TRBV5-8
j_gene: TRBJ2-7
CDR3aa: CAISSEERRLYEQYF

v_gene: TRBV12-3/TRBV12-4
j_gene: TRBJ1-6
CDR3aa: CASSSGPVRPLHF

v_gene: TRBV7-2
j_gene: TRBJ2-1
CDR3aa: CASSSGVIGQGGGEQFF

v_gene: TRBV2
j_gene: TRBJ1-1
CDR3aa: CASSDPLSNTEAFF

v_gene: TRBV19
j_gene: TRBJ1-5
CDR3aa: CASSIGRDQPQHF

v_gene: TRBV5-1
j_gene: TRBJ2-3
CDR3aa: CASSLELAGGTTDTQYF

v_gene: TRBV6-6
j_gene: TRBJ2-2
CDR3aa: CASSYPGTLQGELFF

v_gene: TRBV5-1
j_gene: TRBJ1-1
CDR3aa: CASSLAQGIYTEAFF

v_gene: TRBV5-5
j_gene: TRBJ1-2
CDR3aa: CASSLAGDSYGYTF

v_gene: TRBV10-1
j_gene: TRBJ1-2
CDR3aa: CASSENLDGHGYTF

v_gene: TRBV2
j_gene: TRBJ1-6
CDR3aa: CASSDRAHNSPLHF

v_gene: TRBV2
j_gene: TRBJ1-5
CDR3aa: CASSPSATGARRQPQHF

v_gene: TRBV6-1
j_gene: TRBJ1-2
CDR3aa: CASSPGEGGGYTF

v_gene: TRBV12-3/TRBV12-4
j_gene: TRBJ1-2
CDR3aa: CASSWSPGDGYTF

v_gene: TRBV27
j_gene: TRBJ1-5
CDR3aa: CASSLLGTAYSNQPQHF

v_gene: TRBV18
j_gene: TRBJ2-2
CDR3aa: CASSLIGISNTGELFF

v_gene: TRBV9
j_gene: TRBJ2-1
CDR3aa: CASSFGLAGRDEQFF

v_gene: TRBV4-3
j_gene: TRBJ2-3
CDR3aa: CASSQEEGGPTDTQYF

v_gene: TRBV29-1
j_gene: TRBJ1-1
CDR3aa: CSVLDRLNTEAFF

v_gene: TRBV12-5
j_gene: TRBJ1-1
CDR3aa: CASGAPFGAFF

v_gene: TRBV5-1
j_gene: TRBJ2-7
CDR3aa: CASSLEAGGPYEQYF

v_gene: TRBV19
j_gene: TRBJ2-2
CDR3aa: CASSKGTTGELFF

v_gene: TRBV28
j_gene: TRBJ1-2
CDR3aa: CASSPQMGGRGYGYTF

v_gene: TRBV19
j_gene: TRBJ1-3
CDR3aa: CASSIGYRDSGNTIYF

v_gene: TRBV10-3
j_gene: TRBJ2-5
CDR3aa: CAIGASGGRETQYF

v_gene: TRBV2
j_gene: TRBJ2-2
CDR3aa: CASSRSGNTGELFF

v_gene: TRBV20-1
j_gene: TRBJ1-1
CDR3aa: CSAGLTARAFF

v_gene: TRBV6-2/TRBV6-3
j_gene: TRBJ2-1
CDR3aa: CASSYDSFNEQFF

v_gene: TRBV6-2/TRBV6-3
j_gene: TRBJ2-1
CDR3aa: CASSTYNEQFF

v_gene: TRBV19
j_gene: TRBJ2-2
CDR3aa: CASSMSSGSWYTGELFF

v_gene: TRBV6-1
j_gene: TRBJ1-3
CDR3aa: CASSDSGAGNTIYF

v_gene: TRBV28
j_gene: TRBJ1-1
CDR3aa: CASSMGFGRGRLYRMNTEAFF

v_gene: TRBV7-6
j_gene: TRBJ2-7
CDR3aa: CASSQNAGQGFGEQYF

v_gene: TRBV10-1
j_gene: TRBJ1-1
CDR3aa: CASSRGPEEAFF

v_gene: TRBV29-1
j_gene: TRBJ2-1
CDR3aa: CSVEEASTYNEQFF

v_gene: TRBV2
j_gene: TRBJ1-3
CDR3aa: CASSPQEGGYDTIYF

v_gene: TRBV4-2
j_gene: TRBJ1-1
CDR3aa: CASSQGYDFAEAFF

v_gene: TRBV7-9
j_gene: TRBJ2-3
CDR3aa: CASSLGRGHSSTDTQYF

v_gene: TRBV11-2
j_gene: TRBJ1-1
CDR3aa: CASSLQGGGAEAFF

v_gene: TRBV24-1
j_gene: TRBJ1-2
CDR3aa: CATSKGNYGYTF

v_gene: TRBV18
j_gene: TRBJ2-1
CDR3aa: CASSGSNMVVESEQFF

v_gene: TRBV5-1
j_gene: TRBJ2-7
CDR3aa: CASSLGISYEQYF

v_gene: TRBV5-5
j_gene: TRBJ2-5
CDR3aa: CASSLEGTRDGTQYF